This T cell receptor beta chain derives from a study of OX40 agonist ivuxolimab in advanced cancers. At the level of the study: A diagnosis of hepatocellular carcinoma, melanoma, renal cell or head and neck cancer was present in dose-escalation patients.

On this clone itself: Its antigen is not identified.

Sequenced by immunoSEQ multiplex PCR; TCRdb stores in-frame clones only, minus some. This sample carries around 63,000 clones, around nine tenths of them seen once, and the ten largest clones take 20% to 30%. The CDR3 loop spans 16 amino acids. J was trimmed by 4 bases and V by 3 bases; bases with no gene match: 9. Per germline, CDR1 MNHNS and CDR2 SASEGT. The study's findings and limits: At 0.1 to 3.0 mg/kg, CD4+ and CD8+ blood T cells expanded clonally by week 6.

The sequence derives from an adult with an advanced solid tumor such as melanoma, head and neck, liver or kidney cancer. V is TRBV6-1 and J is TRBJ2-7; 10 bases fit TRBD1. The starting material was CD4+ or CD8+ T cells sorted from blood, obtained in a trial of the OX40 agonist ivuxolimab. DNA for the CDR3: TGTGCCAGCAGTGAGTCCTCGGGGACAGGGGCATACGAGCAGTACTTC. Protein: CASSESSGTGAYEQYF.